The 22 T cell receptor beta chains reported below all come from one sample, sequenced in a study of CD8+ T cells in alopecia areata. As to treatment: oral pan-JAK inhibitor, 5-10 mg twice daily. After isolation, RNA underwent reverse transcription to generate cDNA as the sequencing template. Libraries were prepared by immunoSEQ multiplex PCR; TCRdb keeps only in-frame clonotypes and omits some of them. The sample contains approximately 300,000 clones, roughly 64% of which appear only once. The sample in question was CD4+ T cells sorted from blood, obtained at week 24, from a patient treated with tofacitinib. These TCRs come from a human donor with alopecia areata.

The rearrangement uses TRBV28 and TRBJ1-6; 7 bases align to TRBD1. Germline V CDR1 and CDR2: MDHEN, SYDVKM. There are 15 residues in the CDR3. V was clipped by 5 bases and J by 7 bases; unmatched bases: 8. The CDR3 DNA reads as TGTGCCAGCAGTCCCGGACAGGACTTAAATTCACCCCTCCACTTT. Protein product: CASSPGQDLNSPLHF.

This clone has a single count. The chain joins TRBV5-1 to TRBJ2-3; D is uncertain. V was pared by 0 bases and J by 2 bases, with 7 bases between. This CDR3 has 14 residues. CDR1 and CDR2 (germline): SGHRS, YFSETQ. Written as DNA, the CDR3 is TGCGCCAGCAGCTTGGAGCCAGTCACAGATACGCAGTATTTT. Its translation is CASSLEPVTDTQYF.

This chain uses TRBV9 with TRBJ1-2; the match to TRBD1 covers 7 bases. The V segment lost 4 bases and the J segment 9 bases; nucleotides outside the gene matches: 12. CDR1 is SGDLS, CDR2 YYNGEE, per germline. The length of the CDR3 is 14 residues. DNA for the CDR3: TGTGCCAGCAGCCCTACCGACAGGGCGTATAGCTACACCTTC. Translated, it gives CASSPTDRAYSYTF.

The chain carries TRBV29-1 and TRBJ2-1, with a weak D call TRBD2 (6 bases). The CDR3 is 15 amino acids. Germline V gene sequence: CDR1 SQVTM, CDR2 ANQGSEA. The V gene lost 4 bases and the J gene lost 0 bases, with 13 bases spanning the gap. The CDR3 nucleotides read TGCAGCGTTGGAGAGGGAGGAGGCTCCTACAATGAGCAGTTCTTC. Amino acids: CSVGEGGGSYNEQFF.

This sequence joins TRBV30 and TRBJ1-2, with D tentatively TRBD1 (5 bases). Germline V gives CDR1 GTSNPN, CDR2 SVGIG (reference sequence). V lost 0 bases to trimming and J lost 4 bases, with 18 bases between them. The CDR3 loop spans 16 amino acids. The CDR3 DNA is TGTGCCTGGAGTGTACCGAGACAGAGGACCCCCTATGGCTACACCTTC. Its translation is CAWSVPRQRTPYGYTF.

In its sample, this clone was seen a few times. This rearrangement joins TRBV6-5 to TRBJ2-4, with 8 positions matching TRBD1. The V gene end was trimmed by 4 bases and the J gene end by 5 bases; junction bases not matched to a gene: 4. CDR3 length: 14 amino acids. CDR1 is MNHEY, CDR2 SVGAGI, per germline. The CDR3: CASSSGTGQNIQYF. The CDR3 coding sequence is TGTGCCAGCAGTTCCGGGACAGGACAAAACATTCAGTACTTC.

This clone was picked up a small number of times. V is TRBV5-4 and J is TRBJ2-3; 7 bases fit TRBD2. This CDR3 comprises 14 residues. Germline trimming cut 1 base from V and 3 bases from J; bases unmatched to any gene: 2. CDR1 is SGHNT and CDR2 is YYREEE in the germline V gene (reference sequence). The CDR3 DNA follows: TGTGCCAGCAGCTTGCCGGGGGGAACAGATACGCAGTATTTT. It specifies CASSLPGGTDTQYF.

This clone occurred once. Sequence at one end of the junction differs from germline and may be a read error. J is TRBJ1-2 and V is TRBV2; D is undetermined. The germline V gene has CDR1 SNHLY and CDR2 FYNNEI. CDR3 length equals 13 residues. The CDR3 reads CASREDMSNGYTF. CDR3 bases: TGTGCCAGCAGGGAAGACATGTCCAATGGCTACACCTTC.

The rearrangement uses TRBV30 and TRBJ1-2; D is unclear. The CDR3 runs to 13 residues. CDR1 GTSNPN and CDR2 SVGIG come from the germline V gene (reference sequence). Trimming took 4 bases from V and 11 from J, leaving 20 bases between them. CDR3 DNA: TGTGCCTGGAAACGCCGGACCGACACGGATTACACCTTC. This codes for CAWKRRTDTDYTF.

This chain connects TRBV30 to TRBJ2-2, with D possibly TRBD1 on 5 matching bases. Germline CDR1 GTSNPN, CDR2 SVGIG (reference sequence). The CDR3 totals 16 residues. The V end lost 8 bases, the J end lost 6 bases, and 25 bases lay between the germline ends. This CDR3 reads CAACADSRCPPGELFF. The CDR3 DNA reads as TGTGCCGCATGTGCCGACAGTAGATGCCCCCCCGGGGAGCTGTTTTTT.

This clone showed up just once. The CDR3 is CASSLALGYEQYF. CDR3 DNA: TGTGCCAGCAGCTTAGCGCTGGGATACGAGCAGTACTTC. The gene calls are TRBV7-8 and TRBJ2-7; D call uncertain. The V gene's germline CDR1 is SGHVS and CDR2 FQNEAQ. The length of the CDR3 is 13 residues. The V gene lost 0 bases and the J gene lost 4 bases, with 7 bases spanning the gap.

V and J are TRBV5-1 and TRBJ2-7; D might be TRBD1 (6 bases). The CDR3 length is 15 residues. CDR1 is SGHRS and CDR2 is YFSETQ in the germline V gene. V lost 4 bases and J 3 bases, leaving 17 bases between the germline ends. The CDR3 region has the DNA TGCGCCAGCAGCCAACAAGGGACACAGTTCTACGAGCAGTACTTC. Translation: CASSQQGTQFYEQYF. The full variable domain, with the rest looked up from reference TRBV5-1 and TRBJ2-7, is KAGVTQTPRYLIKTRGQQVTLSCSPISGHRSVSWYQQTPGQGLQFLFEYFSETQRNKGNFPGRFSGRQFSNSRSEMNVSTLELGDSALYLCASSQQGTQFYEQYFGPGTRLTVT.

This clone has a handful of counts. The chain carries TRBV6-6 and TRBJ1-3; TRBD1 agrees at 7 bases. Per germline, CDR1 MNHNY and CDR2 SVGAGI (reference sequence). The CDR3 is made up of 14 amino acids. V gave up 5 bases and J gave up 4 bases; unmatched junction bases: 5. This CDR3 is CASSPSGGGNTIYF. CDR3 nucleotide sequence: TGTGCCAGCAGTCCTTCAGGGGGAGGAAACACCATATATTTT.

This sequence joins TRBV29-1 and TRBJ2-7; TRBD1 matches 7 bases. V gave up 8 bases and J gave up 2 bases; unmatched junction bases: 21. Germline V gives CDR1 SQVTM, CDR2 ANQGSEA. CDR3 length: 17 amino acids. The CDR3 sequence: CSFPGGLLSPSAYEQYF. CDR3 nucleotide sequence: TGCAGCTTCCCAGGGGGTCTCCTATCTCCTTCGGCCTACGAGCAGTACTTC.

The chain couples TRBV7-2 to TRBJ1-2, with D possibly being TRBD1 (6 bases). This CDR3 has 17 residues. V was shortened by 1 base and J by 6 bases, with 21 bases between the two germline ends. The germline V gene has CDR1 SGHTA and CDR2 FQGNSA. The DNA of the CDR3 is TGTGCCAGCAGCTTAGAGGCCTCCGGAAGAGGGGGGCATGGCTACACCTTC. Protein: CASSLEASGRGGHGYTF. Drawing the rest from reference TRBV7-2 and TRBJ1-2, the complete variable domain is GAGVSQSPSNKVTEKGKDVELRCDPISGHTALYWYRQSLGQGLEFLIYFQGNSAPDKSGLPSDRFSAERTGGSVSTLTIQRTQQEDSAVYLCASSLEASGRGGHGYTFGSGTRLTVV.

V usage is TRBV11-2 and J usage is TRBJ1-1; D possibly corresponds to TRBD1 (5 bases). There are 15 residues in the CDR3. Trimming took 5 bases from V and 0 from J, leaving 13 bases between them. CDR1 is SGHAT and CDR2 is FQNNGV in the germline V gene. The CDR3 sequence is CASSVQGRLNTEAFF. The CDR3 DNA sequence: TGTGCCAGCAGCGTTCAGGGACGCTTGAACACTGAAGCTTTCTTT.

A few counts support this clone. The chain couples TRBV7-9 to TRBJ2-3; tentative D call: TRBD2 (6 bases). V dropped 5 bases and J dropped 2 bases, with 17 bases sitting between them. Germline values: CDR1 SEHNR, CDR2 FQNEAQ (reference sequence). The CDR3 runs to 16 residues. CDR3 nucleotide sequence: TGTGCCAGCAGCCGGGGGATCCAGGAAACCACAGATACGCAGTATTTT. This codes for CASSRGIQETTDTQYF.

This sequence joins TRBV28 and TRBJ2-7, with TRBD1 matching over 12 bases. CDR1 MDHEN and CDR2 SYDVKM come from the germline V gene. Losses at the gene ends were 6 bases for V and 0 bases for J; bases not matched to a gene: 6. This CDR3 is built from 16 residues. CDR3 sequence: CASSTGTGGNSYEQYF. The DNA of the CDR3 is TGTGCCAGCAGCACTGGGACAGGGGGCAACTCCTACGAGCAGTACTTC.

V and J are TRBV7-8 and TRBJ2-1; D is perhaps TRBD2 (6 bases). Looked up from germline, CDR1 is SGHVS and CDR2 is FQNEAQ. This CDR3 is 15 amino acids long. V lost 6 bases, J lost 5 bases, and 17 bases lay in between. In DNA form, the CDR3 reads TGTGCCAGCAGTTTCGACCGGGACTGGAACAATGAGCAGTTCTTC. Protein product: CASSFDRDWNNEQFF.

This sequence joins TRBV4-2 and TRBJ2-1; TRBD2 might be the D (9 bases). The CDR3 sequence is 17 residues long. Trimming took 1 base from V and 8 from J, leaving 21 bases between them. The germline V gene encodes CDR1 LGHNA and CDR2 YNFKEQ. CDR3 bases: TGTGCCAGCAGCCAAGCACTAGGACAGGGCGGGGGGGATGAGCAGTTCTTC. Encoded protein: CASSQALGQGGGDEQFF.

The rearrangement links TRBV30 to TRBJ2-5; TRBD2 matches 7 bases. Trimming took 3 bases from V and 2 from J; bases not matched to a gene: 3. CDR3 length equals 13 residues. The germline V gene encodes CDR1 GTSNPN and CDR2 SVGIG (reference sequence). The CDR3 DNA sequence: TGTGCCTGGAGGAAAGCGGGACAAGAGACCCAGTACTTC. Its translation is CAWRKAGQETQYF.

This clone was observed a few times. V and J are TRBV11-2 and TRBJ2-1; 13 positions agree with TRBD2. J lost 6 bases, V lost 7 bases, and 9 bases had no gene match. This CDR3 has 16 amino acids. Germline assignment: CDR1 SGHAT and CDR2 FQNNGV. Here the CDR3 reads CASTLLAGGPVNEQFF. The CDR3, as DNA: TGTGCCAGCACCCTACTAGCGGGGGGGCCGGTCAATGAGCAGTTCTTC. The full variable domain, with the rest looked up from reference TRBV11-2 and TRBJ2-1, is EAGVAQSPRYKIIEKRQSVAFWCNPISGHATLYWYQQILGQGPKLLIQFQNNGVVDDSQLPKDRFSAERLKGVDSTLKIQPAKLEDSAVYLCASTLLAGGPVNEQFFGPGTRLTVL.